This T cell receptor (beta chain) was recovered during a study of blood T cell repertoires in COVID-19. CDR3 length: 15 residues. Deletions cut 2 bases from V and 1 base from J, with 10 bases between. Germline CDR1 and CDR2: KGHDR and SFDVKD. The table came from immunoSEQ multiplex PCR; TCRdb's copy has only in-frame clones and leaves some out. This table holds more than 110,000 clones, 85% to 90% found once. Sequenced material: peripheral blood. The source of this sequence is a man aged 55 to 69 with active or convalescent COVID-19. The chain carries TRBV24-1 and TRBJ2-5, with D hard to call. The CDR3 region has the DNA TGTGCCACCAGTGATTATGGCAGTCCCCAAGAGACCCAGTACTTC. This codes for CATSDYGSPQETQYF.